This T cell receptor beta chain comes out of a study of blood T cell repertoires in COVID-19. Background on the study: The United States, Italy and Spain provided the acute and convalescent COVID-19 samples. PBMCs, B-cell-depleted T cells, or T cells provided the cDNA or gDNA that made up the material.

The V gene lost 7 bases and the J gene lost 5 bases, with 12 bases spanning the gap. Germline CDR1 reads MNHEY; CDR2 reads SVGAGI. The CDR3 spans 14 residues. Original methodology: From reference gene primer amplification, estimates of nucleated cell counts were derived. This table comes from immunoSEQ multiplex PCR, and its TCRdb copy is limited to in-frame clones, with some not included. V and J calls and clone size follow that table, whereas D and trimming were derived from the DNA. This sample has nearly 55,000 clones, with about 86% found just once. What was sequenced was peripheral blood. This clonotype originated in a man between 65 and 85 years old with active COVID-19. The chain couples TRBV6-5 to TRBJ1-6, with D possibly being TRBD1 (6 bases). For the CDR3, the DNA is TGTGCCAGCACCGCGACAGGCGATAATTCACCCCTCCACTTT. Translating gives CASTATGDNSPLHF.